The 27 T cell receptor beta chains reported below all come from one sample, sequenced in a study of blood T cell repertoires in COVID-19. The protocol was immunoSEQ multiplex PCR, while the TCRdb copy is restricted to in-frame clones and leaves out a portion. This sample has under 80,000 clones; 85% to 90% occur once, and the top ten carry around a sixth. The sequencing input was peripheral blood. The receptor set was obtained from a man of 80 years or more in a cohort sampled during active COVID-19.

This chain uses TRBV18 with TRBJ1-4; no clear D. Trimming left V 1 base short and J 8 bases short, with 11 bases between. Germline CDR1 reads KGHSH; CDR2 reads LQKENI. The CDR3 spans 14 residues. The DNA of the CDR3 is TGTGCCAGCTCACCACGGTGGGAGGGAGAAAAACTGTTTTTT. This sequence encodes CASSPRWEGEKLFF.

The rearrangement links TRBV19 to TRBJ2-1; TRBD1 agrees at 10 bases. The length of the CDR3 is 15 residues. The V segment lost 3 bases and the J segment 4 bases; nucleotides outside the gene matches: 3. Germline V lookup: CDR1 LNHDA, CDR2 SQIVND (reference sequence). Here the CDR3 DNA reads TGTGCCAGTAGTATTCGGGACAGGGGTTACAATGAGCAGTTCTTC. Its protein is CASSIRDRGYNEQFF.

The table lists this clone with a count of one. For the CDR3, the DNA is TGTGCCAGCAGTTTGAGAGTAGATACGCAGTATTTT. Translated, it gives CASSLRVDTQYF. The chain joins TRBV12-3 or TRBV12-4 to TRBJ2-3; D ambiguous. Between the trimmed V and J ends, which lost 3 bases and 5 bases, there was a span of 6 bases. The CDR3 loop spans 12 amino acids.

This chain joins TRBV6-2 or TRBV6-3 and TRBJ1-1; the match to TRBD1 covers 8 bases. CDR3 length equals 13 residues. The V gene end was trimmed by 4 bases and the J gene end by 5 bases; junction bases not matched to a gene: 3. CDR1 and CDR2 (germline): MNHEY, SVGEGT. CDR3 nucleotides: TGTGCCAGCAGTTTCAGGGGGCAGACTGAAGCTTTCTTT. Protein sequence: CASSFRGQTEAFF.

The rearrangement uses TRBV3-1 (or the pseudogene TRBV3-2) and TRBJ2-7; D is unclear. The V gene's germline CDR1 is LGHDT and CDR2 YNNKEL (reference sequence). V dropped 1 base and J dropped 0 bases, with 19 bases sitting between them. The CDR3 extends over 18 amino acids. CDR3 in amino acids: CASSQAPIGPVSSYEQYF. CDR3 nucleotide sequence: TGTGCCAGCAGCCAAGCTCCAATCGGTCCCGTAAGCTCCTACGAGCAGTACTTC.

This chain links TRBV19 with TRBJ1-3; 7 bases align to TRBD1. Germline lookup yields CDR1 LNHDA and CDR2 SQIVND (reference sequence). Trimming removed 6 bases from V and 2 bases from J; junction bases left unmatched: 4. The CDR3 consists of 14 residues. The CDR3 DNA is TGTGCCAGTAGCGTCGACAGGGCTGGAAACACCATATATTTT. This encodes CASSVDRAGNTIYF.

This clone was picked up a small number of times. CDR3 sequence: CASRRGSTEAFF. In DNA form, the CDR3 reads TGTGCCAGCAGAAGGGGAAGCACTGAAGCTTTCTTT. The chain joins TRBV5-8 to TRBJ1-1; TRBD1 is a possible D gene (5 bases). The germline CDR1 and CDR2 sequences are SGHTS and YDEGEE. The CDR3 is 12 amino acids. Trimming left V 5 bases short and J 4 bases short, with 9 bases between. Combining the CDR3 with reference TRBV5-8 and TRBJ1-1 gives the whole variable domain EAGVTQSPTHLIKTRGQQATLRCSPISGHTSVYWYQQALGLGLQFLLWYDEGEERNRGNFPPRFSGRQFPNYSSELNVNALELEDSALYLCASRRGSTEAFFGQGTRLTVV.

The chain has TRBV27 and TRBJ2-2; 15 bases match TRBD2. V lost 3 bases, J lost 5 bases, and 4 bases stayed unmatched. This CDR3 has 17 residues. Germline V lookup: CDR1 MNHEY, CDR2 SMNVEV (reference sequence). CDR3 sequence (DNA): TGTGCCAGCAGTTTCCATGGGACTAGCGGGGGGACCGGGGAGCTGTTTTTT. Protein: CASSFHGTSGGTGELFF.

The chain combines TRBV5-1 with TRBJ2-1; a possible D gene is TRBD1 (6 bases). Germline-derived CDR1 and CDR2 are SGHRS and YFSETQ. V was pared by 5 bases and J by 13 bases, with 16 bases between. This CDR3 has 12 amino acids. CDR3 residues: CASSQQGNIQFF. The CDR3 bases are TGCGCCAGCAGTCAACAGGGAAATATACAGTTCTTC.

On this clone: The same CDR3 is also encoded by other DNA sequences in this sample. This rearrangement joins TRBV5-1 to TRBJ2-2; the D gene is possibly TRBD1 (6 bases). Looked up from germline, CDR1 is SGHRS and CDR2 is YFSETQ. Trimming removed 2 bases from V and 4 bases from J, with 9 bases in between. CDR3 length equals 14 residues. CDR3 nucleotides: TGCGCCAGCAGCTTACAGGGCGGCACCGGGGAGCTGTTTTTT. Its protein is CASSLQGGTGELFF.

This sequence joins TRBV5-1 and TRBJ1-5, with D perhaps TRBD1 (5 bases). The CDR3 has 17 residues. Germline CDR1 reads SGHRS; CDR2 reads YFSETQ. V was trimmed by 0 bases and J by 0 bases, leaving 13 bases between them. CDR3 in DNA: TGCGCCAGCAGCTTGGGACAGAACGTCAATAGCAATCAGCCCCAGCATTTT. Residues: CASSLGQNVNSNQPQHF.

This chain links TRBV7-2 with TRBJ1-5, with 8 bases lining up with TRBD1. The germline V gene has CDR1 SGHTA and CDR2 FQGNSA. The ends lost 5 bases at V and 1 base at J; junction bases unmatched: 4. The CDR3 extends over 15 amino acids. The CDR3 loop reads CASSARTGSNQPQHF. DNA for the CDR3: TGTGCCAGCAGCGCCCGGACAGGGAGCAATCAGCCCCAGCATTTT.

The chain joins TRBV7-3 to TRBJ2-1; 12 positions match TRBD1. Germline loops: CDR1 SGHTA, CDR2 FQGTGA. Trimming removed 5 bases from V and 4 bases from J; junction bases left unmatched: 6. The CDR3 contains 16 residues. CDR3 sequence: CASSPPGQGAYNEQFF. The CDR3, as DNA: TGTGCCAGCAGCCCTCCGGGACAGGGGGCTTACAATGAGCAGTTCTTC.

The chain joins TRBV5-1 to TRBJ2-3; TRBD2 agrees at 7 bases. Trimming at V came to 0 bases and at J to 3 bases, leaving 4 bases not matched to a gene. This CDR3 is 15 amino acids long. CDR1 SGHRS and CDR2 YFSETQ come from the germline V gene. The CDR3 sequence: CASSLEAGWTDTQYF. The CDR3, as DNA: TGCGCCAGCAGCTTGGAAGCGGGGTGGACAGATACGCAGTATTTT.

J is TRBJ2-3 and V is TRBV11-2, with D possibly TRBD1 on 5 matching bases. V was cut by 8 bases and J by 4 bases, with 13 bases left in between. This CDR3 has 13 residues. CDR1 SGHAT and CDR2 FQNNGV come from the germline V gene. CDR3 nucleotides: TGTGCCAGCGGGCAGGGAAGAGCAGATACGCAGTATTTT. This sequence encodes CASGQGRADTQYF.

The V gene is TRBV6-5, the J gene TRBJ2-2, with D possibly matching TRBD2 (7 bases). The germline gives CDR1 MNHEY, CDR2 SVGAGI. This CDR3 comprises 14 residues. With 6 bases removed from V and 3 bases from J, the gap between germline ends came to 11 bases. The CDR3 loop reads CASRREGDTGELFF. CDR3 nucleotide sequence: TGTGCCAGCAGAAGGGAGGGGGACACCGGGGAGCTGTTTTTT.

The chain links TRBV18 to TRBJ2-1, with a weak D call TRBD1 (6 bases). The CDR3 contains 15 residues. Trimming shortened V by 1 base and J by 3 bases, and 10 bases separated the two germline ends. Per the germline V gene, CDR1 is KGHSH and CDR2 is LQKENI. The CDR3 sequence is CASSPLGHNYNEQFF. DNA of the CDR3: TGTGCCAGCTCACCACTGGGACACAACTACAATGAGCAGTTCTTC.

V is TRBV7-9 and J is TRBJ1-2, with D possibly matching TRBD1 (5 bases). The CDR3 consists of 16 residues. The V end lost 5 bases, the J end lost 3 bases, and 19 bases lay between the germline ends. Germline V gene lookup returns CDR1 SEHNR and CDR2 FQNEAQ (reference sequence). The CDR3 nucleotides read TGTGCCAGCAGCCCCCCCTTAGGGCAGGGTTACTATGGCTACACCTTC. Its translation: CASSPPLGQGYYGYTF.

This chain connects TRBV25-1 to TRBJ1-2; D not resolved. The CDR3 loop spans 14 amino acids. Germline-derived CDR1 and CDR2 are MGHDK and SYGVNS. Trimming pared 8 bases from V and 5 bases from J, leaving 18 bases between. The CDR3: CASVGRGMGYGYTF. CDR3 DNA: TGTGCCAGCGTAGGCCGGGGAATGGGGTATGGCTACACCTTC.

In its sample, this clone was seen a few times. V is TRBV5-1 and J is TRBJ1-4; TRBD1 is a possible D gene (5 bases). Germline-derived CDR1 and CDR2 are SGHRS and YFSETQ. The V end lost 0 bases, the J end lost 6 bases, and 9 bases lay between the germline ends. The CDR3 totals 14 residues. The CDR3 loop is CASSLALGHEKLFF. CDR3 DNA: TGCGCCAGCAGCTTGGCATTGGGGCATGAAAAACTGTTTTTT. Full variable domain (missing parts from reference TRBV5-1 and TRBJ1-4): KAGVTQTPRYLIKTRGQQVTLSCSPISGHRSVSWYQQTPGQGLQFLFEYFSETQRNKGNFPGRFSGRQFSNSRSEMNVSTLELGDSALYLCASSLALGHEKLFFGSGTQLSVL.

This clone appeared once. This chain joins TRBV7-3 and TRBJ2-3; tentatively, D is TRBD2 (5 bases). V was trimmed by 3 bases and J by 5 bases, leaving 9 bases between them. Germline V CDR1 and CDR2: SGHTA, FQGTGA. The CDR3 loop spans 13 amino acids. The CDR3 coding sequence is TGTGCCAGCAGCTTTAGCGCCGGAGATACGCAGTATTTT. Protein: CASSFSAGDTQYF.

J is TRBJ2-1 and V is TRBV7-9; 7 nucleotides match TRBD2. In germline, CDR1 is SEHNR, CDR2 FQNEAQ (reference sequence). The V and J ends lost 4 bases and 0 bases, in that order; junction bases with no gene match: 6. This CDR3 contains 16 residues. CDR3 amino acids: CASSSGAGISYNEQFF. The CDR3 DNA is TGTGCCAGCAGCTCTGGAGCGGGGATCTCCTACAATGAGCAGTTCTTC.

The V gene is TRBV15, the J gene TRBJ1-5, with D tentatively TRBD1 (6 bases). Per germline, CDR1 LNHNV and CDR2 YYDKDF (reference sequence). This CDR3 spans 16 amino acids. V was pared by 3 bases and J by 7 bases, with 19 bases between. The DNA for the CDR3 is TGTGCCACCAGCAGCCGCCGGGGGGTGGGGGCCCAGCCCCAGCATTTT. Translating it yields CATSSRRGVGAQPQHF.

The table lists this clone with a few counts. The J gene is TRBJ1-6, the V gene TRBV6-5; maybe TRBD1 (6 bases). V was pared by 6 bases and J by 4 bases, with 10 bases between. CDR1 is MNHEY, CDR2 SVGAGI, per germline. This CDR3 comprises 14 residues. CDR3 residues: CASRETGYNSPLHF. CDR3 DNA: TGTGCCAGCAGGGAGACAGGATATAATTCACCCCTCCACTTT.

V gene TRBV19 combines with J gene TRBJ1-5, with TRBD1 matching over 7 bases. The V gene end was trimmed by 5 bases and the J gene end by 6 bases; junction bases not matched to a gene: 7. Germline CDR1 and CDR2: LNHDA and SQIVND (reference sequence). The CDR3 has 14 residues. The CDR3 loop reads CASSQQGKGQPQHF. The DNA of the CDR3 is TGTGCCAGTAGTCAACAGGGGAAGGGTCAGCCCCAGCATTTT.

As DNA, the CDR3 is TGTGCCAGCCTACTAGCGGGTTACAATGAGCAGTTCTTC. This translates into CASLLAGYNEQFF. This sequence joins TRBV6-5 and TRBJ2-1, with TRBD2 matching 9 bases. V lost 8 bases to trimming and J lost 4 bases; unmatched junction nucleotides: 3. Germline loops: CDR1 MNHEY, CDR2 SVGAGI. CDR3 size: 13 residues.

In this sample, this clone turned up a few times. The J gene is TRBJ1-5, the V gene TRBV19; 8 nucleotides align to TRBD1. The CDR3 runs to 16 residues. The ends lost 5 bases at V and 0 bases at J; junction bases unmatched: 6. CDR1 is LNHDA and CDR2 is SQIVND in the germline V gene (reference sequence). CDR3 bases: TGTGCCAGTAGTGTCCGGACAGGGCTTAGCAATCAGCCCCAGCATTTT. Translating gives CASSVRTGLSNQPQHF.